This T cell receptor beta chain originates from a study of T-cell reconstitution after alpha-beta-depleted transplantation in children. This clonotype has just a few counts. Unique molecular identifiers were built into the TCRbeta library. TCRdb independently ran MiXCR on the PCR reads; one entry per CDR3 protein. The sample lists approximately 340,000 distinct CDR3 sequences; 10% were seen once. This receptor was obtained from a human donor who donated a stem cell graft to a child with acute lymphoblastic leukemia. The source material was PBMCs from the stem cell graft donor, sampled from the stem cell graft.

Written as DNA, the CDR3 is TGTGCCAGCAGTGAACAGGGTAGCGGGAGAGGGGAGACCCAGTACTTC. Its protein product is CASSEQGSGRGETQYF. The chain combines TRBV2 with TRBJ2-5, with 9 bases identical to TRBD2. The CDR3 sequence is 16 residues long. Trimming at V came to 2 bases and at J to 5 bases, leaving 9 bases not matched to a gene. Germline V gene data show CDR1 as SNHLY and CDR2 as FYNNEI.